This TCR beta chain was found in a study of OX40 agonist ivuxolimab in advanced cancers. Study at large: Past anti-PD-1, anti-PD-L1 or anti-CTLA-4 therapy was accepted, and 35% to 45% had received some.

Generated by immunoSEQ multiplex PCR, the TCRdb table keeps only in-frame clones and is missing some. The sample consists of tens of thousands of clones, more than 90% of them appearing once. The CDR3 sequence is 15 residues long. Germline CDR1 reads SGHVS; CDR2 reads FQNEAQ. V shed 7 bases, J shed 3 bases, and the junction held 11 bases outside the gene matches. Material: CD4+ or CD8+ T cells sorted from blood, obtained in a trial of the OX40 agonist ivuxolimab. V and J are TRBV7-8 and TRBJ2-5, with 7 bases matching TRBD2. The receptor comes from an adult with an advanced solid tumor such as melanoma, head and neck, liver or kidney cancer. The CDR3 DNA reads as TGTGCCAGCACCCGTAGTGGCGGGGGAAAAGAGACCCAGTACTTC. It codes for CASTRSGGGKETQYF.